The 14 T cell receptor beta chains presented below share a single source sample, sequenced in a study of shared clonotypes between healthy human individuals. Profiled with immunoSEQ multiplex PCR; TCRdb holds only in-frame clones, not every one. The data show about 640,000 clones, roughly 70% seen once. The sequenced material came from memory CD4+ T cells sorted from blood. Subset in this sample: CD45RA-negative fraction. These receptors came from a woman between 25 and 40 years old in good health.

Concerning this clone itself: Other DNA sequences from this sample encode an identical CDR3 as well. The CDR3 bases are TGCGCCAGCAGCTTGGGTGCGGGAGAGACCCAGTACTTC. Translation gives CASSLGAGETQYF. The rearrangement links TRBV5-1 to TRBJ2-5; the D gene is possibly TRBD2 (5 bases). This CDR3 spans 13 amino acids. CDR1 and CDR2 from the germline V gene are SGHRS and YFSETQ. V lost 0 bases to trimming and J lost 4 bases, with 7 bases between them.

This clone has only a few counts. The J gene is TRBJ2-1, the V gene TRBV5-1; the match to TRBD1 covers 7 bases. Germline V gene sequence: CDR1 SGHRS, CDR2 YFSETQ. V lost 6 bases and J lost 6; bases outside the gene matches: 9. CDR3 length: 14 residues. The CDR3 loop is CASIRDSLSNEQFF. CDR3 DNA sequence: TGCGCCAGCATCCGGGACAGCTTGTCCAATGAGCAGTTCTTC.

V and J are TRBV18 and TRBJ2-7; weak D call: TRBD1 (6 bases). CDR1 and CDR2 from the germline V gene are KGHSH and LQKENI. This CDR3 spans 13 amino acids. The V and J ends lost 4 bases and 0 bases respectively, with 7 bases between them. The CDR3 protein is CASSQDSSYEQYF. Here the CDR3 DNA reads TGTGCCAGCTCACAGGACAGCTCCTACGAGCAGTACTTC. Full variable domain (outside the CDR3, taken from reference TRBV18 and TRBJ2-7): NAGVMQNPRHLVRRRGQEARLRCSPMKGHSHVYWYRQLPEEGLKFMVYLQKENIIDESGMPKERFSAEFPKEGPSILRIQQVVRGDSAAYFCASSQDSSYEQYFGPGTRLTVT.

This clone was seen only a few times. The CDR3 nucleotides read TGTGCCAGCAGCTCGGGACAGGGGGTGCTAGGCTCGGACGGGGATGAGCAGTTCTTC. Translation gives CASSSGQGVLGSDGDEQFF. V usage is TRBV11-2 and J usage is TRBJ2-1; 11 bases are shared with TRBD1. The CDR3 contains 19 residues. Germline trimming cut 4 bases from V and 8 bases from J; bases unmatched to any gene: 19. Germline CDR1 reads SGHAT; CDR2 reads FQNNGV.

The chain joins TRBV28 to TRBJ2-5; the match to TRBD1 covers 7 bases. CDR3 length equals 14 residues. Germline V gene lookup returns CDR1 MDHEN and CDR2 SYDVKM. V was clipped by 6 bases and J by 7 bases; unmatched bases: 11. The DNA of the CDR3 is TGTGCCAGCAGCTTCCAGGGGGTGGTGGGGACCCAGTACTTC. It is translated as CASSFQGVVGTQYF.

For this clone: Other nucleotide sequences from this sample produce the same CDR3. The chain has TRBV10-3 and TRBJ2-7, with unresolved D. This CDR3 comprises 12 residues. Germline V CDR1 and CDR2: ENHRY, SYGVKD. V lost 6 bases, J lost 4 bases, and 10 bases lay in between. The CDR3, as DNA: TGTGCCATCAGCGGCTCCTCGTACGAGCAGTACTTC. This gives the protein CAISGSSYEQYF.

This clone was seen only a few times. The V call is TRBV29-1, the J call TRBJ2-5; TRBD2 is a possible D gene (7 bases). Germline V CDR1 and CDR2: SQVTM, ANQGSEA. The CDR3 is 13 residues long. Trimming stripped 4 bases from V and 5 bases from J, with 14 bases between. The CDR3 is CSVVSGGSETQYF. For the CDR3, the DNA is TGCAGCGTTGTTTCGGGGGGCAGTGAGACCCAGTACTTC.

This chain links TRBV5-4 with TRBJ2-2; TRBD2 aligns across 14 bases. The germline V gene encodes CDR1 SGHNT and CDR2 YYREEE (reference sequence). The CDR3 covers 16 residues. The V and J ends lost 4 bases and 8 bases, in that order; junction bases with no gene match: 7. The CDR3 nucleotides are TGTGCCAGCAGCAGGGGACTAGCGGGAGTGCCGGGGGAGCTGTTTTTT. As protein: CASSRGLAGVPGELFF.

This clone was seen more than once but under ten times. The genes are TRBV19 and TRBJ1-2; 7 bases match TRBD1. J gave up 8 bases and V 6 bases, and 6 bases lay outside the gene matches. The CDR3 loop spans 12 amino acids. Germline V gene data show CDR1 as LNHDA and CDR2 as SQIVND (reference sequence). The CDR3 DNA reads as TGTGCCAGTAGAGACAGGGAAGAAGGCTACACCTTC. It specifies CASRDREEGYTF. The full variable domain, in which reference TRBV19 and TRBJ1-2 provide the parts outside the CDR3, is DGGITQSPKYLFRKEGQNVTLSCEQNLNHDAMYWYRQDPGQGLRLIYYSQIVNDFQKGDIAEGYSVSREKKESFPLTVTSAQKNPTAFYLCASRDREEGYTFGSGTRLTVV.

The chain links TRBV7-9 to TRBJ2-1; TRBD2 matches 13 bases. V gave up 5 bases and J gave up 14 bases; unmatched junction bases: 3. This CDR3 contains 12 residues. CDR1 is SEHNR, CDR2 FQNEAQ, per germline (reference sequence). In nucleotides, the CDR3 is TGTGCCAGCAGCGCAACTAGCGGGAGGGAGTTCTTC. The encoded protein is CASSATSGREFF.

This chain uses TRBV6-1 with TRBJ2-5; unclear D gene. The V and J ends lost 1 base and 5 bases respectively, with 11 bases between them. Germline lookup yields CDR1 MNHNS and CDR2 SASEGT. CDR3 size: 14 residues. The CDR3 nucleotides are TGTGCCAGCAGTGAAGGGGGTGGTTGGGAGACCCAGTACTTC. Amino acid sequence: CASSEGGGWETQYF.

The table lists this clone with many counts. V gene TRBV10-1 combines with J gene TRBJ2-7; no definite D call. CDR3 length equals 14 residues. Trimming took off 6 bases at V and 3 bases at J, with 15 bases between the two ends. CDR1 WNHNN and CDR2 SYGVQD come from the germline V gene (reference sequence). The CDR3 DNA reads TGCGCCAGCAGCAAGACGGACGGAAGCTACGAGCAGTACTTC. Translation gives CASSKTDGSYEQYF.

The chain recombines TRBV10-3 with TRBJ2-7; 7 nucleotides agree with TRBD1. The CDR3 runs to 16 residues. The germline V gene encodes CDR1 ENHRY and CDR2 SYGVKD. With 6 bases clipped from V and 0 bases from J, the junction kept 11 bases outside the gene matches. The CDR3 DNA is TGTGCCATCAGCCGGAGACAGGGCTCATCCTCCTACGAGCAGTACTTC. It encodes CAISRRQGSSSYEQYF.

This chain joins TRBV5-1 and TRBJ2-2; no reliable D call. Germline V CDR1 and CDR2: SGHRS, YFSETQ. The germline V and J ends were trimmed by 5 bases and 0 bases, with 8 bases remaining between them. The CDR3 is 14 residues long. The CDR3 sequence is CASRSTPNTGELFF. The DNA for the CDR3 is TGCGCCAGCAGATCGACACCGAACACCGGGGAGCTGTTTTTT.